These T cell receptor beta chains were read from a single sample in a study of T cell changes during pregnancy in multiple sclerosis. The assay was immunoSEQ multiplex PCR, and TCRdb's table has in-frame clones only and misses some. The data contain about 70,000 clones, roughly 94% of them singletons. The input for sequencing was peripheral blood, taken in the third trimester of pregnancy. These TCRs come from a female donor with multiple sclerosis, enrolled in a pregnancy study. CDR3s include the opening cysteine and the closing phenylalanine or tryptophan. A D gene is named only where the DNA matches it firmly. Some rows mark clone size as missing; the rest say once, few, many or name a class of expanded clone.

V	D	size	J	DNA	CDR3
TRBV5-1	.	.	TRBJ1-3	TGCGCCCTCTTCAGCGTTGGAGAAAGTTCCTATTACTCTGGAAACACCATATATTTT	CALFSVGESSYYSGNTIYF
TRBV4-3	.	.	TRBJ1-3	TGCGCCAGCAGCCAAGGAGCGGGGTCGTTTGCTGCCATATATTTT	CASSQGAGSFAAIYF
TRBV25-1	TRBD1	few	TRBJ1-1	TGTGCCTCCAGGGGGCGCGACACTGAAGCTTTCTTT	CASRGRDTEAFF
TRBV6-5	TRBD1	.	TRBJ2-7	TGTGCCAGCAGCAGGGGGAGCTCCTACGAGCAGTACTTC	CASSRGSSYEQYF
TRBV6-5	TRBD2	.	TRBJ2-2	TGTGCCAGCAGTTGGGGACTAGCGGGGGGAACCGGGGAGCTGTTTTTT	CASSWGLAGGTGELFF
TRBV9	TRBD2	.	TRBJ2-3	TGTGCCAGCAGCGTAACCTGGACTAGCTCAGATACGCAGTATTTT	CASSVTWTSSDTQYF
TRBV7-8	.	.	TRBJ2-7	TGTGCCAGCAGCGAGGCGGAGATTAGCTCCTACGAGCAGTACTTC	CASSEAEISSYEQYF
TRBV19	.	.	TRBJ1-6	TGTGCCAGTAGTATCGGACAGAGAAATTCACCCCTCCACTTT	CASSIGQRNSPLHF
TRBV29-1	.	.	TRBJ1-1	TGCAGCGTCCTCCGGGGGGGGAACACTGAAGCTTTCTTT	CSVLRGGNTEAFF
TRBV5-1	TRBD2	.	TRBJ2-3	TGCGCCAGCAGCTCGGGACTAGCGGGGGCGGGAGATACGCAGTATTTT	CASSSGLAGAGDTQYF
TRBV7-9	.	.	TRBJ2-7	TGTGCCAGCAGCTTTGCAGGGGTCTCCTACGAGCAGTACTTC	CASSFAGVSYEQYF
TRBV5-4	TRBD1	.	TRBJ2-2	TGTGCCAGCAGCTTGGGGGACAGGGGGCCCACCGGGGAGCTGTTTTTT	CASSLGDRGPTGELFF
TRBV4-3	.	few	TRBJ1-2	TGCGCCAGCAGCCAAGCCCCTTCCGAGGGCGGCTACACCTTC	CASSQAPSEGGYTF
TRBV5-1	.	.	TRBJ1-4	TGCGCCAGCAGCTCGGGGGGTGCAACTAATGAAAAACTGTTTTTT	CASSSGGATNEKLFF
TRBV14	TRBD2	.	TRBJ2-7	TGTGCCAGCAGCAGCGGGGTGCGGTTTTACTTC	CASSSGVRFYF
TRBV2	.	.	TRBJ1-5	TGTGCCAGCAGTGAAGCGGACAGTCGGCAGCCCCAGCATTTT	CASSEADSRQPQHF
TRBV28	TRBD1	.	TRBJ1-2	TGTGCCAGCAGTTTCTGGACAGGGGGCAACTATGGCTACACCTTC	CASSFWTGGNYGYTF
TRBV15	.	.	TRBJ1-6	TGTGCCACCAGCAGAGTCCGAGGGCGCTCCTATAATTCACCCCTCCACTTT	CATSRVRGRSYNSPLHF
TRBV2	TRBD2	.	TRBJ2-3	TGTGCCATCAGACCCGGGGGGAAGAGCACAGATACGCAGTATTTT	CAIRPGGKSTDTQYF
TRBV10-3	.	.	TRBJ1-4	TGTGCCATCTCAACGGACTTTAATGAAAAACTGTTTTTT	CAISTDFNEKLFF
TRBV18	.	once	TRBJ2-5	TGTGCCAGCTCACCGAGCCAGGCCGTGGAGACCCAGTACTTC	CASSPSQAVETQYF
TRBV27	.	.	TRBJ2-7	TGTGCCAGCAGTTTCAGAGGGGGTGGGGCCCCAACCTACGAGCAGTACTTC	CASSFRGGGAPTYEQYF
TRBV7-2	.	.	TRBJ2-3	TGTGCCAGCAGCTCGAGGGTGGGCGGGGGCACAGATGCGCAGTATTTT	CASSSRVGGGTDAQYF
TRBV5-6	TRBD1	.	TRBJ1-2	TGTGCCAGCAGCTTGAAGGGACAGGGGGCCTATGGCTACACCTTC	CASSLKGQGAYGYTF
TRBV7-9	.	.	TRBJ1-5	TGTGCCAGCAGCCCATTAGGATGGGGCGGCCAGCCCCAGCATTTT	CASSPLGWGGQPQHF
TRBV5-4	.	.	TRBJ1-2	TGTGCCAGCAGCGGTACTCATCAGGGGCGAGGAGGCTACACCTTC	CASSGTHQGRGGYTF
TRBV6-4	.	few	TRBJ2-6	TGTGCCAGCAGTGAACGGGGGGCCACGGGGGCCAACGTCCTGACTTTC	CASSERGATGANVLTF
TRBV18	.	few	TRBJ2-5	TGTGCCAGCTCACCTGGGCCAAGTACCCCACTTCGAGAGACCCAGTACTTC	CASSPGPSTPLRETQYF